This TCR beta chain came from a study of cytomegalovirus exposure and HLA in healthy donors. Study observations and caveats: Sequencing likely produced, as an artifact, a cluster of highly shared sequence variants.

With 60 Vbeta and 13 Jbeta primers, the PCR was carried out. Clones were sequenced by immunoSEQ multiplex PCR, and TCRdb holds only the in-frame ones, with some missing. Among 150,000 to 200,000 clones listed, over 75% were seen once. The CDR3 has 14 amino acids. The germline V gene has CDR1 SGHTA and CDR2 FQGNSA. V trimming: 1 base; J trimming: 4 bases; junction bases outside the gene matches: 2. Remarks on this clone: Its target is unknown.

The receptor was isolated from a woman in her fifties or sixties in good health and CMV-seronegative. The rearrangement uses TRBV7-2 and TRBJ2-5, with TRBD2 matching 8 bases. Specimen: PBMCs. CDR3 nucleotides: TGTGCCAGCAGCTTAGGGCTAGCGGGAGAGACCCAGTACTTC. It specifies CASSLGLAGETQYF.